This T cell receptor (beta chain) was identified during a study of response to subunit inactivated influenza vaccine. One entry per CDR3 protein results from TCRdb running MiXCR on the RT-PCR reads. The repertoire consists of some 150,000 distinct CDR3 sequences, with 9.5% to 15% occurring once and the leading ten covering approximately 30%. This clonotype was found many times. The CDR3 has 12 amino acids. V dropped 2 bases and J dropped 5 bases, with 3 bases sitting between them. Germline loops: CDR1 MNHEY, CDR2 SVGEGT. This sample was shared with a second study, whose subject was T cells expressing NK-cell markers. That publication notes: 5'RACE template switching with UMIs generated TCR beta cDNA. Seven of eight sequenced donors tested HCMV-seropositive; one tested seronegative. Restriction of sorting to alpha-beta TCR T cells was accomplished in several experiments using an anti-gamma-delta TCR antibody.

This sequence joins TRBV6-2 or TRBV6-3 and TRBJ2-2; D ambiguous. This TCR came from a man between 50 and 59 years old who received an inactivated influenza vaccine. Sequencing used CD8+ T cells sorted from PBMCs, obtained about 11 days after vaccination. CDR3 amino acids: CASSYGTGELFF. CDR3 coding DNA: TGTGCCAGCAGTTACGGGACCGGGGAGCTGTTTTTT.